This T cell receptor (beta chain) was found in a study of memory CD4+ T cells and cytomegalovirus serostatus. Libraries were prepared by immunoSEQ multiplex PCR; TCRdb keeps only in-frame clonotypes and omits some of them. The data hold under 40,000 clones, with 79% observed a single time. The sort gate was single viable CD3+CD4+CD8-CD45RO+ cells for memory CD4+ T cells. Total CD4+ T cells were enriched by CD4 positive selection. From germline, CDR1 is SGHVS and CDR2 FQNEAQ. V lost 1 base and J 8 bases, leaving 5 bases between the germline ends. The CDR3 extends over 11 amino acids. Sequences were obtained from memory CD4+ T cells from blood. The gene calls are TRBV7-8 and TRBJ1-2; D gene ambiguous. The TCR sequence derives from an adult in good health and CMV-seropositive. DNA of the CDR3: TGTGCCAGCAGCTTAGATGGGGGCTACACCTTC. Its translation is CASSLDGGYTF.